This T cell receptor beta chain is from a study of blood T cell repertoires in COVID-19. The wider study: From T cells, B-cell-depleted T cells, or PBMCs came the material, which was cDNA or gDNA.

The CDR3 sequence is 15 residues long. The V segment lost 5 bases and the J segment 6 bases; nucleotides outside the gene matches: 10. CDR1 is SGHRS and CDR2 is YFSETQ in the germline V gene. Original data processing: Reference gene primer amplification yielded estimated nucleated cell counts. Clones were read by immunoSEQ multiplex PCR, and TCRdb kept only the in-frame ones, dropping some. That table gives V, J and clone size, and the DNA gave D and trimming. The repertoire consists of about 170,000 clones, with roughly 80% occurring once and the leading ten covering roughly a tenth. This clone was observed a few times.

Sequenced material: peripheral blood. The sequence derives from a man aged 70-80 years with active or convalescent COVID-19. V usage is TRBV5-1 and J usage is TRBJ2-2; 7 nucleotides align to TRBD2. As DNA, the CDR3 is TGCGCCAGCAGGGGAGCGGGACTCGTGGCCGGGGAGCTGTTTTTT. It specifies CASRGAGLVAGELFF.